This T cell receptor beta chain is from a study of CD8+CD57+ T cells in acquired aplastic anemia. Across the study: The sorted CD4+ and CD8+ cells yielded an average roughly 3 ug of DNA.

By flow cytometry, patients selected for sequencing had shown an expansion of CD8+CD57+ cells. All patients had severe acquired aplastic anemia. The CDR3 is 14 residues long. Germline CDR1 is WSHSY and CDR2 is SAAADI. The ends were cut back, 5 bases at V and 8 bases at J, with 15 bases in the middle. CDR3 and TCR beta VDJ profiling relied on a genomic DNA template. TCRdb used MiXCR to reprocess the reads, holding one entry per CDR3 protein. The data contain roughly 280,000 distinct CDR3 sequences, under 60% of them singletons. The source material was sorted CD4+, CD8+, or CD8+CD57+ T cells (not recorded which) from PBMCs. This sequence joins TRBV10-2 and TRBJ1-4; a possible D gene is TRBD1 (5 bases). This sequence was found in a human donor with aplastic anemia. CDR3 in amino acids: CASSPLGTGEKLFF. CDR3 in DNA: TGCGCCAGCAGTCCCTTGGGGACTGGGGAAAAACTGTTTTTT.